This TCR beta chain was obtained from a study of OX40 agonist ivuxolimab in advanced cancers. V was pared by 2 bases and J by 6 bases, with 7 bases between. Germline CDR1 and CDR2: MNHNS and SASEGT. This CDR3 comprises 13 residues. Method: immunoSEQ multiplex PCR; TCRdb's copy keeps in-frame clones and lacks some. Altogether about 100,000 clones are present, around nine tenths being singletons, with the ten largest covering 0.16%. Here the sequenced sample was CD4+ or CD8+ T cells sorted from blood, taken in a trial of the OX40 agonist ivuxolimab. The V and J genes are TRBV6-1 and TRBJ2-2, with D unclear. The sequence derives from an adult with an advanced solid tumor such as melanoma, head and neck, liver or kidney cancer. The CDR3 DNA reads TGTGCCAGCAGTGAAAGTGGCCCCGGGGAGCTGTTTTTT. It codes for CASSESGPGELFF.